Listed below are T cell receptor beta chains from one sample, sequenced in a study of T cell responses to AZD1222 COVID-19 vaccine. Sequencing was performed with immunoSEQ multiplex PCR; in TCRdb, only in-frame clones are kept and a portion is missing. The table lists more than 100,000 clones, approximately 88% of them singletons. The sample consisted of peripheral blood, taken on day 0 of AZD1222 vaccination. The receptors derive from an adult in good health. Each CDR3 is given with its conserved first and last residue. A D gene is named only where the DNA matches it firmly. Only part of the rows carry a size: once, few, many, or a class if the clone is expanded.

D gene	clone size	V gene	J gene	CDR3 protein	CDR3 DNA
.	.	TRBV6-2/TRBV6-3	TRBJ1-3	CASSYSRSGNTIYF	TGTGCCAGCAGTTACTCGAGGTCCGGAAACACCATATATTTT
.	.	TRBV5-5	TRBJ1-4	CASSRKPDEKLFF	TGTGCCAGCAGCCGTAAGCCGGATGAAAAACTGTTTTTT
.	.	TRBV5-1	TRBJ1-6	CASSLAAVNSPLHF	TGCGCCAGCAGCTTGGCCGCAGTAAATTCACCCCTCCACTTT
TRBD1	.	TRBV9	TRBJ2-5	CASTRTGLGVGQPKETQYF	TGTGCCAGCACCCGTACGGGATTAGGAGTGGGACAGCCCAAAGAGACCCAGTACTTC
.	.	TRBV5-5	TRBJ1-1	CASSLVGVGVAFF	TGTGCCAGCAGCTTGGTAGGGGTGGGTGTAGCTTTCTTT
.	once	TRBV15	TRBJ2-7	CATSTWRGLSYEQYF	TGTGCCACCAGCACCTGGAGGGGGCTCTCCTACGAGCAGTACTTC
.	once	TRBV7-8	TRBJ2-5	CASSLRTQETQYF	TGTGCCAGCAGCTTAAGAACCCAAGAGACCCAGTACTTC
.	.	TRBV7-2	TRBJ2-1	CASSLGSLSYNEQFF	TGTGCCAGCAGCTTAGGGTCGCTCTCCTACAATGAGCAGTTCTTC
.	once	TRBV4-3	TRBJ1-4	CASSQEISRTGEKLFF	TGCGCCAGCAGCCAAGAAATTTCAAGGACCGGGGAAAAACTGTTTTTT
.	.	TRBV28	TRBJ1-5	CASSRQDRSQPQHF	TGTGCCAGCAGCCGACAGGACAGATCTCAGCCCCAGCATTTT
.	.	TRBV20-1	TRBJ2-6	CSASPQVSGANVLTF	TGCAGTGCTAGTCCACAGGTCTCTGGGGCCAACGTCCTGACTTTC
TRBD2	.	TRBV6-5	TRBJ2-7	CASTSGGEDEQYF	TGTGCCAGCACTAGCGGGGGGGAGGACGAGCAGTACTTC
.	.	TRBV5-1	TRBJ2-3	CASSSGPSLSTDTQYF	TGCGCCAGCAGCTCGGGACCCTCTCTTAGCACAGATACGCAGTATTTT
.	.	TRBV3-1/TRBV3-2	TRBJ2-3	CASSGGLAETDTQYF	TGTGCCAGCAGCGGAGGCCTAGCAGAGACAGATACGCAGTATTTT
TRBD1	.	TRBV28	TRBJ1-2	CASSPSGTGFRYTF	TGTGCCAGCAGCCCCTCCGGGACAGGGTTTCGCTACACCTTC
.	.	TRBV3-1/TRBV3-2	TRBJ2-1	CASSQQGGGEQFF	TGTGCCAGCAGCCAACAGGGGGGGGGTGAGCAGTTCTTC
.	.	TRBV11-2	TRBJ2-3	CASSFGGDTQYF	TGTGCCAGCAGCTTTGGGGGCGATACGCAGTATTTT
.	.	TRBV14	TRBJ1-3	CASSQGFWDRSALSSGNTIYF	TGTGCCAGCAGCCAAGGCTTTTGGGACCGTTCTGCCCTTAGCTCTGGAAACACCATATATTTT
.	few	TRBV5-4	TRBJ1-1	CATRFRDTNTEAFF	TGTGCCACTAGGTTTAGGGACACTAACACTGAAGCTTTCTTT
.	.	TRBV20-1	TRBJ2-5	CSASLAGKETQYF	TGCAGTGCTAGTTTGGCAGGGAAAGAGACCCAGTACTTC
TRBD1	.	TRBV6-5	TRBJ1-4	CASKGGPNEKLFF	TGTGCCAGCAAAGGGGGCCCTAATGAAAAACTGTTTTTT
TRBD1	.	TRBV10-3	TRBJ1-5	CATSTGDPNQPQHF	TGTGCCACATCGACAGGGGACCCCAATCAGCCCCAGCATTTT
TRBD1	.	TRBV29-1	TRBJ2-2	CSVGTGGTGELFF	TGCAGCGTTGGGACAGGGGGAACCGGGGAGCTGTTTTTT
.	.	TRBV6-6	TRBJ1-2	CASRRGTAGSTNYGYTF	TGTGCCAGCAGGCGAGGGACGGCCGGTTCGACTAACTATGGCTACACCTTC
.	.	TRBV6-6	TRBJ1-4	CASSSGGVNEKLFF	TGTGCCAGCAGTTCCGGGGGGGTTAATGAAAAACTGTTTTTT
.	once	TRBV6-2/TRBV6-3	TRBJ1-2	CASSYGLGGGYTF	TGTGCCAGCAGTTACGGGTTGGGCGGAGGCTACACCTTC
.	.	TRBV28	TRBJ1-2	CASSSDRAGRYTF	TGTGCCAGCAGTTCCGACCGAGCTGGGCGCTACACCTTC
.	.	TRBV5-4	TRBJ2-3	CASRSSGSTDTQYF	TGTGCCAGCAGGTCTTCCGGGAGCACAGATACGCAGTATTTT
TRBD1	.	TRBV19	TRBJ1-2	CASSDRGIYGYTF	TGTGCCAGTAGTGACAGGGGTATCTATGGCTACACCTTC
.	.	TRBV24-1	TRBJ1-5	CATSDNGGVGQPQHF	TGTGCCACCAGTGATAATGGGGGCGTTGGGCAGCCCCAGCATTTT